Below are 16 T cell receptor beta chains sequenced from a single sample in a study of blood T cell repertoires in COVID-19. Generated by immunoSEQ multiplex PCR, the TCRdb table keeps only in-frame clones and is missing some. The table records 250,000 to 300,000 clones, roughly 90% of them present only once. Input material: peripheral blood. These receptors were obtained from a middle-aged woman who had recovered from COVID-19.

The genes are TRBV24-1 and TRBJ1-2; 8 bases line up with TRBD1. CDR1 is KGHDR and CDR2 is SFDVKD in the germline V gene. The ends lost 7 bases at V and 5 bases at J; junction bases unmatched: 11. CDR3 length: 15 residues. CDR3 protein: CATRGTGDQGYGYTF. In DNA form, the CDR3 reads TGTGCCACCAGAGGGACAGGCGATCAGGGGTATGGCTACACCTTC.

This clone was counted once. This rearrangement joins TRBV5-6 to TRBJ2-1; D is unclear. Germline V CDR1 and CDR2: SGHDT, YYEEEE. This CDR3 region has 13 residues. Trimming stripped 4 bases from V and 9 bases from J, with 14 bases between. The CDR3 DNA sequence: TGTGCCAGCAGCAACCCCCGCGTGAGTGAGCAGTTCTTC. Translating gives CASSNPRVSEQFF.

The gene calls are TRBV27 and TRBJ1-4; D gene ambiguous. The CDR3 extends over 12 amino acids. CDR1 and CDR2 from the germline V gene are MNHEY and SMNVEV (reference sequence). The V end was cut by 10 bases, the J end by 3 bases, with 9 bases between. The CDR3 DNA reads as TGTGCCACGGGTGGTGCTAATGAAAAACTGTTTTTT. Translated: CATGGANEKLFF.

The rearrangement joins TRBV3-1 (or the pseudogene TRBV3-2) to TRBJ1-1; D is unclear. V was trimmed by 7 bases and J by 12 bases, leaving 18 bases between them. The CDR3 runs to 12 residues. Per germline, CDR1 LGHDT and CDR2 YNNKEL (reference sequence). The CDR3 DNA reads TGTGCCAGCAACAACGGGAACCGGCGGACTTTCTTT. It yields the protein CASNNGNRRTFF.

CDR3 coding DNA: TGCGCCAGCAGCCAAGAGGGGCTACGGCGGGAGGGTCCCTACGAGCAGTACTTC. Amino acid sequence: CASSQEGLRREGPYEQYF. The gene calls are TRBV4-1 and TRBJ2-7; 9 bases match TRBD2. Germline trimming cut 0 bases from V and 2 bases from J; bases unmatched to any gene: 11. The germline CDR1 and CDR2 sequences are MGHRA and YSYEKL. This CDR3 is built from 18 residues.

V usage is TRBV27 and J usage is TRBJ1-3; D not certain. The CDR3 length is 16 residues. CDR1 is MNHEY, CDR2 SMNVEV, per germline (reference sequence). Between the trimmed V and J ends, which lost 5 bases and 0 bases, there was a span of 14 bases. DNA for the CDR3: TGTGCCAGCAGTCCCTCCGGAGGCCTCTCTGGAAACACCATATATTTT. Translating it yields CASSPSGGLSGNTIYF.

The chain has TRBV2 and TRBJ2-7; 7 bases agree with TRBD1. V was clipped by 7 bases and J by 2 bases; unmatched bases: 11. The germline gives CDR1 SNHLY, CDR2 FYNNEI. The length of the CDR3 is 15 residues. The CDR3: CASTSPPDRAYEQYF. The CDR3 DNA is TGTGCCAGCACGTCCCCCCCCGACAGGGCCTACGAGCAGTACTTC.

This clone has a single count. This chain joins TRBV2 and TRBJ2-5, with 10 bases aligning to TRBD2. V shed 6 bases and J 4 bases; nucleotides not matched to a gene: 17. The CDR3 extends over 18 amino acids. Germline CDR1 SNHLY, CDR2 FYNNEI. For the CDR3, the DNA is TGTGCCAGCAGGGCACCTAGCGGGAGCGGTCTAGGTGGAGAGACCCAGTACTTC. It specifies CASRAPSGSGLGGETQYF.

This clone came up once. The chain is built from TRBV7-9 and TRBJ2-7, with 7 positions matching TRBD2. The CDR3 runs 14 residues. V was clipped by 10 bases and J by 0 bases; unmatched bases: 9. Looked up from germline, CDR1 is SEHNR and CDR2 is FQNEAQ (reference sequence). In DNA, the CDR3 is TGTGCCACAATCTCCGGGACTACCTCCTACGAGCAGTACTTC. Its protein product is CATISGTTSYEQYF.

This rearrangement joins TRBV6-4 to TRBJ2-3, with 9 positions matching TRBD2. Germline V lookup: CDR1 MRHNA, CDR2 SNTAGT. The CDR3 sequence is 15 residues long. J was trimmed by 3 bases and V by 4 bases; bases with no gene match: 5. The CDR3 DNA is TGTGCCAGCAGTGCTATTAGCGGGAGTACAGATACGCAGTATTTT. This translates into CASSAISGSTDTQYF.

V gene TRBV27 combines with J gene TRBJ1-2; 9 nucleotides align to TRBD1. In germline, CDR1 is MNHEY, CDR2 SMNVEV (reference sequence). Trimming took 4 bases from V and 4 from J; bases not matched to a gene: 10. This CDR3 has 16 amino acids. DNA of the CDR3: TGTGCCAGCAGTTCAACCCCCGGGACAGGGACCTATGGCTACACCTTC. Encoded protein: CASSSTPGTGTYGYTF.

This sequence joins TRBV28 and TRBJ2-6, with 10 bases identical to TRBD1. V dropped 1 base and J dropped 1; count of bases not matched to a gene: 7. The CDR3 is made up of 19 amino acids. Germline V gene data show CDR1 as MDHEN and CDR2 as SYDVKM. CDR3 sequence reads: CASSLYGWDRGSGANVLTF. The CDR3 DNA reads as TGTGCCAGCAGTTTATATGGGTGGGACAGGGGATCTGGGGCCAACGTCCTGACTTTC.

The chain is built from TRBV15 and TRBJ1-4, with 7 bases that match TRBD1. The germline V gene has CDR1 LNHNV and CDR2 YYDKDF (reference sequence). This CDR3 has 17 amino acids. Trimming at V came to 0 bases and at J to 1 base, leaving 5 bases not matched to a gene. The CDR3 DNA sequence: TGTGCCACCAGCAGAGAAGGGGGCGCGAGAACTAATGAAAAACTGTTTTTT. It specifies CATSREGGARTNEKLFF.

This chain connects TRBV11-2 to TRBJ1-2; 10 bases line up with TRBD1. The CDR3 length is 13 residues. The J segment lost 6 bases and the V segment lost 5 bases, leaving 3 bases of the junction unmatched. Germline CDR1 reads SGHAT; CDR2 reads FQNNGV. This chain's CDR3 is CASSPTGGHGYTF. The CDR3 nucleotides are TGTGCCAGCAGCCCGACAGGGGGCCATGGCTACACCTTC.

This chain links TRBV7-8 with TRBJ2-1; 7 bases map to TRBD1. The length of the CDR3 is 14 residues. V lost 1 base, J lost 6 bases, and 3 bases stayed unmatched. CDR1 and CDR2 from the germline V gene are SGHVS and FQNEAQ. The DNA for the CDR3 is TGTGCCAGCAGCTTAGAACAGGGGAGCAATGAGCAGTTCTTC. This sequence encodes CASSLEQGSNEQFF.

The chain employs TRBV10-3 and TRBJ2-3; 15 bases are a match to TRBD2. There are 18 residues in the CDR3. Germline V lookup: CDR1 ENHRY, CDR2 SYGVKD. Trimming took 4 bases from V and 3 from J; bases not matched to a gene: 8. CDR3 amino acids: CAISGKDGLAGGTDTQYF. CDR3 coding DNA: TGTGCCATCAGTGGGAAAGACGGACTAGCGGGAGGGACAGATACGCAGTATTTT.